This TCR beta chain is drawn from a study of blood T cell repertoires in COVID-19. Overall study: Spain, Italy and the United States supplied samples that represented acute and convalescent COVID-19. From T cells, B-cell-depleted T cells, or PBMCs came the material, which was cDNA or gDNA.

Original analysis: How many nucleated cells were present was estimated from reference gene primer amplification. Clones were read by immunoSEQ multiplex PCR, and TCRdb kept only the in-frame ones, dropping some. V and J calls plus clone size are reproduced from that table; the DNA served to infer D and trimming. The repertoire consists of about 210,000 clones, with around 89% occurring once and the leading ten covering roughly 5%. CDR1 is SGHAT and CDR2 is FQNNGV in the germline V gene. This CDR3 region has 14 residues. V was pared by 4 bases and J by 6 bases, with 6 bases of the junction left unmatched.

This sequence originates from a woman in her forties with acute or convalescent COVID-19. V is TRBV11-2 and J is TRBJ2-3, with 8 bases fitting TRBD1. What was sequenced was peripheral blood. CDR3 nucleotides: TGTGCCAGCAGCTCGGACAGGGTGGGGGATACGCAGTATTTT. Protein sequence: CASSSDRVGDTQYF.